The rows below give T cell receptor beta chains drawn from one sample of a study of blood T cell repertoires in COVID-19. Generated by immunoSEQ multiplex PCR, the TCRdb table keeps only in-frame clones and is missing some. The sample yields approximately 140,000 clones, approximately 80% seen once. Sequencing was done on a sample of peripheral blood. These receptors were collected from a man between 60 and 70 years old with active or convalescent COVID-19. The CDR3 runs from the conserved cysteine through the conserved F or W. Fields, in order: D gene, J gene, CDR3 length, clone size, V gene, CDR3 DNA, CDR3 protein. D genes are given only for firm matches. The listing skips clone size in some rows; elsewhere it reads once, few, many or a size class.

-	TRBJ2-5	14	-	TRBV24-1	TGTGCCACCAGTGTAGGAGGGGGCGAAGAGACCCAGTACTTC	CATSVGGGEETQYF
-	TRBJ1-1	14	-	TRBV28	TGTGCCAGCAGTTTTATCGGGGTCGGGACTGAAGCTTTCTTT	CASSFIGVGTEAFF
TRBD2	TRBJ2-5	17	-	TRBV24-1	TGTGCCACCAGTGATCCCCCGGGACTAGCGGGAGGGGAGACCCAGTACTTC	CATSDPPGLAGGETQYF
-	TRBJ2-3	16	-	TRBV28	TGTGCCAGCAGTCGTATAGGGGGAAATCAGCCAGATACGCAGTATTTT	CASSRIGGNQPDTQYF
-	TRBJ2-7	15	-	TRBV11-2	TGTGCCAGCAGCCCCCCAGGGGAAGCTTCCTACGAGCAGTACTTC	CASSPPGEASYEQYF
-	TRBJ1-1	17	few	TRBV7-6	TGTGCCAGCAGCCCATCCTCGGGGGGGGCAGAGGACACTGAAGCTTTCTTT	CASSPSSGGAEDTEAFF
-	TRBJ1-2	15	-	TRBV4-2	TGTGCCAGCAGCCAAGATCTCGCGGGGGCCTATGGCTACACCTTC	CASSQDLAGAYGYTF
-	TRBJ1-3	15	-	TRBV18	TGTGCCAGCTCCATCTTCGGGGGTCCTGGAAACACCATATATTTT	CASSIFGGPGNTIYF
-	TRBJ2-1	12	-	TRBV12-3/TRBV12-4	TGTGCCAGCAGTTTACAGCGGGCTGAGCAGTTCTTC	CASSLQRAEQFF
-	TRBJ1-4	13	-	TRBV12-3/TRBV12-4	TGTGCCAGCACCGGGCCAGGGCGGGAAAAACTGTTTTTT	CASTGPGREKLFF
TRBD1	TRBJ1-2	16	-	TRBV7-8	TGTGCCAGCAGCTTAGCTCTAGGACAGGGGTACTATGGCTACACCTTC	CASSLALGQGYYGYTF
-	TRBJ2-7	15	-	TRBV6-2/TRBV6-3	TGTGCCAGCAGTTACACTAAGGGGTTACGCTACGAGCAGTACTTC	CASSYTKGLRYEQYF
-	TRBJ1-2	13	-	TRBV28	TGTGCCAGCTTTGACAGTGGAATTCGGGGCTACACCTTC	CASFDSGIRGYTF
TRBD1	TRBJ2-2	15	-	TRBV9	TGTGCCAGCAGCAAGACAGGGGGCGACACCGGGGAGCTGTTTTTT	CASSKTGGDTGELFF
-	TRBJ2-7	14	-	TRBV15	TGTGCCACCAGCAGGTCACAGCAGAACTACGAGCAGTACTTC	CATSRSQQNYEQYF
TRBD2	TRBJ2-3	15	-	TRBV7-8	TGTGCCAGCAGCCGAAGCGGGAGGGCCGAGGATACGCAGTATTTT	CASSRSGRAEDTQYF
TRBD1	TRBJ1-1	14	-	TRBV9	TGTGCCAGCAGTCGGGACAGGGTGAACACTGAAGCTTTCTTT	CASSRDRVNTEAFF
-	TRBJ1-2	15	-	TRBV25-1	TGTGCCAGCAGTGACCTAGGACAGCAACTCTATGGCTACACCTTC	CASSDLGQQLYGYTF
TRBD2	TRBJ2-1	15	few	TRBV11-3	TGTGCCAGCAGCTCCGGGACTAGCGTTAACAATGAGCAGTTCTTC	CASSSGTSVNNEQFF
TRBD1	TRBJ1-5	17	-	TRBV19	TGTGCCAGTAGTATAGGGACAGGGGGATTAAGCAATCAGCCCCAGCATTTT	CASSIGTGGLSNQPQHF
TRBD1	TRBJ2-3	13	-	TRBV2	TGTGCCGGGGGGACAGGAGACACAGATACGCAGTATTTT	CAGGTGDTDTQYF
-	TRBJ2-1	13	-	TRBV10-3	TGTGCCATCACTGTGAACAGGGACAATGAGCAGTTCTTC	CAITVNRDNEQFF
TRBD1	TRBJ2-7	15	-	TRBV28	TGTGCCAGCAGTTCTACGGGACAGGGTCTGTACGAGCAGTACTTC	CASSSTGQGLYEQYF
TRBD2	TRBJ2-1	21	-	TRBV28	TGTGCCAGCAGTTTGGGGGGATTAGGACTAGCGGGAGCCACGTCGTACAATGAGCAGTTCTTC	CASSLGGLGLAGATSYNEQFF
TRBD1	TRBJ1-4	15	-	TRBV3-1/TRBV3-2	TGTGCCAGCAGCCAAGACTTAGGACAGGGGAGGAAACTGTTTTTT	CASSQDLGQGRKLFF
TRBD1	TRBJ2-7	15	-	TRBV5-1	TGCGCCAGCAGCCGCGGACAGGGCAGCTCCTACGAGCAGTACTTC	CASSRGQGSSYEQYF
-	TRBJ1-1	15	few	TRBV20-1	TGCAGTGCTGGTGGGGGGGGGAAGAAGAACACTGAAGCTTTCTTT	CSAGGGGKKNTEAFF
-	TRBJ2-6	14	-	TRBV2	TGTGCCAGCAGCGACAGGTCTGGGGCCAACGTCCTGACTTTC	CASSDRSGANVLTF
-	TRBJ2-7	15	-	TRBV5-1	TGCGCCAGCAGCTTGGGGTGGGACACCGCCTACGAGCAGTACTTC	CASSLGWDTAYEQYF
-	TRBJ1-1	12	-	TRBV6-2/TRBV6-3	TGTGCCAGCAGTGGGAGGGGCACTGAAGCTTTCTTT	CASSGRGTEAFF
-	TRBJ2-3	13	-	TRBV28	TGTGCCAGCAGCTGGGGGCGGGAGTATACGCAGTATTTT	CASSWGREYTQYF
TRBD1	TRBJ1-2	18	-	TRBV9	TGTGCCAGCAGTTCCCTCCGGGACAGGGGGCCCTTCCTCTATGGCTACACCTTC	CASSSLRDRGPFLYGYTF
TRBD1	TRBJ1-6	14	-	TRBV19	TGTGCCAGTAGACGACAGGGGCAGAATTCACCCCTCCACTTT	CASRRQGQNSPLHF
TRBD2	TRBJ2-3	15	few	TRBV28	TGTGCCACAGGACTAGCGGGAGGGTGGGCAGATACGCAGTATTTT	CATGLAGGWADTQYF
TRBD1	TRBJ2-3	15	-	TRBV3-1/TRBV3-2	TGTGCCAGCAGCCGACAGGGGGCCACCACAGATACGCAGTATTTT	CASSRQGATTDTQYF
-	TRBJ1-3	12	-	TRBV7-9	TGTGCCGGCGGCAGCTCTGGAAACACCATATATTTT	CAGGSSGNTIYF
TRBD2	TRBJ2-1	11	once	TRBV6-5	TGTGCCAGCAGCCGGAGCGGGAGCAAGTTCTTC	CASSRSGSKFF
TRBD1	TRBJ2-5	15	-	TRBV11-3	TGTGCCAGCAGCCCCGGGACAGGGGTACAAGAGACCCAGTACTTC	CASSPGTGVQETQYF
-	TRBJ1-2	14	-	TRBV6-5	TGTGCCAGCAGTTACTCGCCCCCAATAGATGGCTACACCTTC	CASSYSPPIDGYTF
TRBD2	TRBJ2-1	16	-	TRBV11-1	TGTGCCAGCAGCTTAGTTGGGACTAGCGGACTCAATGAGCAGTTCTTC	CASSLVGTSGLNEQFF
TRBD2	TRBJ2-1	16	-	TRBV11-3	TGTGCCAGCAGCTCGTCGGGACTAGCGGCCTACAATGAGCAGTTCTTC	CASSSSGLAAYNEQFF
TRBD1	TRBJ1-2	14	-	TRBV28	TGTGCCAGCAGTTTGCAGGGGGGAAACTATGGCTACACCTTC	CASSLQGGNYGYTF
TRBD2	TRBJ2-1	16	-	TRBV11-3	TGTGCCAGCAGCCTGGGGCTAGCGGGACGGGGAAATGAGCAGTTCTTC	CASSLGLAGRGNEQFF
TRBD1	TRBJ1-4	15	-	TRBV19	TGTGCCAGTATGGACAGGGGGCTTACTAATGAAAAACTGTTTTTT	CASMDRGLTNEKLFF
-	TRBJ2-7	12	-	TRBV24-1	TGTGCCACCAGTGCTTCAGGGATCGGGCAGTACTTC	CATSASGIGQYF
-	TRBJ1-1	16	-	TRBV14	TGTGCCAGCAGCCAAGCCGTCTCCAGGTTGAACACTGAAGCTTTCTTT	CASSQAVSRLNTEAFF
TRBD1	TRBJ2-7	14	few	TRBV24-1	TGTGCCACCAGTGATGAATGGGACAGCTCCAAGCAGTACTTC	CATSDEWDSSKQYF
-	TRBJ2-2	17	-	TRBV9	TGTGCCAGCAGCGCCTCCGGGACTCTTAAGAACACCGGGGAGCTGTTTTTT	CASSASGTLKNTGELFF
TRBD1	TRBJ1-2	15	-	TRBV5-5	TGTGCCAGCAGCTTTTTCCAGGGGGCTAACTATGGCTACACCTTC	CASSFFQGANYGYTF
-	TRBJ1-3	14	-	TRBV19	TGTGCCAGTAGTGCTTTGAGCTCTGGAAACACCATATATTTT	CASSALSSGNTIYF
-	TRBJ2-7	15	-	TRBV10-3	TGTGCCATCAGTCCATCGAGGGAGATCGGCTACGAGCAGTACTTC	CAISPSREIGYEQYF
TRBD1	TRBJ2-1	17	-	TRBV9	TGTGCCAGCAGCGTAGAATTAGGGACAGGAGCACGCAATGAGCAGTTCTTC	CASSVELGTGARNEQFF
TRBD1	TRBJ2-7	14	-	TRBV6-2/TRBV6-3	TGTGCCAGCAGCCGACGGACAGGGAGGTACGAGCAGTACTTC	CASSRRTGRYEQYF
-	TRBJ2-1	17	-	TRBV4-1	TGCGCCAGCAGCCAAGATACCCAGCGGTTAACCTACAATGAGCAGTTCTTC	CASSQDTQRLTYNEQFF
-	TRBJ2-7	14	-	TRBV5-1	TGCGCCAGCAGCCTGGACACAGGCCAGGGCGAGCAGTACTTC	CASSLDTGQGEQYF
-	TRBJ2-1	14	-	TRBV10-2	TGCGCCAGCAGGGCGATTGGACTCTACAATGAGCAGTTCTTC	CASRAIGLYNEQFF
TRBD1	TRBJ1-2	16	once	TRBV7-3	TGTGCCAGCAGCTCTACCAGGGGGCCGGGACCCCGTGGCTACACCTTC	CASSSTRGPGPRGYTF
-	TRBJ1-5	16	-	TRBV5-6	TGTGCCAGCAGCTCGATGGTGCCCGGGGGTACTCAGCCCCAGCATTTT	CASSSMVPGGTQPQHF
-	TRBJ1-2	15	once	TRBV7-3	TGTGCCAGCAGCTTATCATCAGGCTCCAACTATGGCTACACCTTC	CASSLSSGSNYGYTF